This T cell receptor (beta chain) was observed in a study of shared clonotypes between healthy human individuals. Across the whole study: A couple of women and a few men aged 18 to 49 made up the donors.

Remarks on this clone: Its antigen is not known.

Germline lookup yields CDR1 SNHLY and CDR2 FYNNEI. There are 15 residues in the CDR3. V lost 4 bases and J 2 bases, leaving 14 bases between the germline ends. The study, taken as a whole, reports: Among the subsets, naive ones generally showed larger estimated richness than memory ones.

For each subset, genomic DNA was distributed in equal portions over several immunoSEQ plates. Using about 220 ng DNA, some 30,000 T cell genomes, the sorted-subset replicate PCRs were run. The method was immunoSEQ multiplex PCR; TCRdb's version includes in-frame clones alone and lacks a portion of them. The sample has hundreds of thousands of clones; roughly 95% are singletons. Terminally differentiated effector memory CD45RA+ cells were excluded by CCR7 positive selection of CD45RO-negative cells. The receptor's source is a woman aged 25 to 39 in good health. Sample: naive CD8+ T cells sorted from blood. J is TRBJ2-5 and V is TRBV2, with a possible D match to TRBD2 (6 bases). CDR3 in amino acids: CASSATSIGQETQYF. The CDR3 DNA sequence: TGTGCCAGCAGTGCTACTAGCATCGGGCAAGAGACCCAGTACTTC.